This TCR beta chain was observed in a study of beta chain features in type 1 diabetes. Regarding this clone: Antigen: not known.

Of the isolated RNA, all was reverse transcribed, and so the sequenced material was expressed TCRB transcripts. Profiling relied on immunoSEQ multiplex PCR, and the TCRdb table lists in-frame clones only, not all of them. The sample consists of over 500,000 clones, about a sixth of them appearing once. General study points: Type 1 diabetes patients had VDJ junctions that carried fewer insertions and more deletions.

This CDR3 has 15 residues. Trimming removed 0 bases at V and 5 bases at J, with 13 bases between. CDR1 SGDLS and CDR2 YYNGEE come from the germline V gene. The chain links TRBV9 to TRBJ2-3, with D tentatively TRBD2 (5 bases). The sample comprised naive CD4+ T cells from blood. The TCR sequence derives from a man in his late teens or twenties in good health. CDR3: CASSVAASGLDTQYF. CDR3 sequence (DNA): TGTGCCAGCAGCGTAGCGGCCAGCGGTCTAGATACGCAGTATTTT. Full variable domain (remainder filled in from reference TRBV9 and TRBJ2-3): DSGVTQTPKHLITATGQRVTLRCSPRSGDLSVYWYQQSLDQGLQFLIQYYNGEERAKGNILERFSAQQFPDLHSELNLSSLELGDSALYFCASSVAASGLDTQYFGPGTRLTVL.